The clone carrying this TCR beta chain was recorded a few times. Its antigen is undetermined. This sample was taken from a study of OX40 agonist ivuxolimab in advanced cancers. Study-level background: Given to patients was ivuxolimab, an agonistic anti-OX40 (CD134) antibody. Among those treated, three patients had partial responses, one with hepatocellular carcinoma and two with cutaneous melanoma.

Drawing of blood for sampling happened at baseline, at cycle 4 day 1, and at cycle 7 day 1. Findings and limits, study-wide: Both CD4+ and CD8+ T cell populations in blood had undergone clonal expansion by week 6 at 0.1 to 3.0 mg/kg.

Trimming removed 5 bases at V and 6 bases at J, with 11 bases between. The germline gives CDR1 MNHEY, CDR2 SMNVEV (reference sequence). This CDR3 contains 12 residues. The assay was immunoSEQ multiplex PCR, and TCRdb's table has in-frame clones only and misses some. The table has about 62,000 clones, 79% seen once. The source material was CD4+ or CD8+ T cells sorted from blood, sampled in a trial of the OX40 agonist ivuxolimab. The genes are TRBV27 and TRBJ2-7; D may correspond to TRBD1 or TRBD2 (6 bases each). The sequence was obtained from an adult with an advanced solid tumor such as melanoma, head and neck, liver or kidney cancer. CDR3 protein: CASSPRGLEQYF. DNA of the CDR3: TGTGCCAGCAGTCCTCGGGGGCTCGAGCAGTACTTC.